The present T cell receptor beta chain was sequenced within a study of response to subunit inactivated influenza vaccine. One entry per CDR3 protein results from TCRdb running MiXCR on the RT-PCR reads. The sample holds roughly 160,000 distinct CDR3 sequences, approximately 11% seen once. Study results and limitations: The authors offered the suggestion that each seasonal influenza vaccination recruits few new T cells.

This clonotype was observed many times. Antigen: not known. Specimen: non-naive T cells sorted from PBMCs, collected roughly 6 weeks after vaccination. The receptor's source is a man aged 45-60 years who received an inactivated influenza vaccine.

The CDR3 DNA reads as TGTGCCAGCAGAACACCAGCCTACGAGCAGTACTTC. This encodes CASRTPAYEQYF. The gene calls are TRBV6-2 or TRBV6-3 and TRBJ2-7; D is unresolved. Trimming took 6 bases from V and 2 from J, leaving 8 bases between them. This CDR3 spans 12 amino acids. Per the germline V gene, CDR1 is MNHEY and CDR2 is SVGEGT.